The following is a T cell receptor beta chain sequence with its context. The antigen remains undetermined. The entry originates in a study of Tregs in tolerant kidney transplant recipients. Sequencing was performed with immunoSEQ multiplex PCR; in TCRdb, only in-frame clones are kept and a portion is missing. The sample has 110,000 or so clones; 92% are singletons. This CDR3 contains 15 residues. Germline lookup yields CDR1 SGHTA and CDR2 FQGTGA. The ends were cut back, 1 base at V and 0 bases at J, with 10 bases in the middle. General study points: Biological reproducibility was not directly addressed in this study.

Sequenced: CD4+ T cells from blood. The source of this sequence is a human donor in good health. V usage is TRBV7-3 and J usage is TRBJ2-7; D is unclear. In nucleotides, the CDR3 is TGTGCCAGCAGCTTAAAGGCAAGCAGCTCCTACGAGCAGTACTTC. Its protein product is CASSLKASSSYEQYF. Drawing the rest from reference TRBV7-3 and TRBJ2-7, the complete variable domain is GAGVSQTPSNKVTEKGKYVELRCDPISGHTALYWYRQSLGQGPEFLIYFQGTGAADDSGLPNDRFFAVRPEGSVSTLKIQRTERGDSAVYLCASSLKASSSYEQYFGPGTRLTVT.